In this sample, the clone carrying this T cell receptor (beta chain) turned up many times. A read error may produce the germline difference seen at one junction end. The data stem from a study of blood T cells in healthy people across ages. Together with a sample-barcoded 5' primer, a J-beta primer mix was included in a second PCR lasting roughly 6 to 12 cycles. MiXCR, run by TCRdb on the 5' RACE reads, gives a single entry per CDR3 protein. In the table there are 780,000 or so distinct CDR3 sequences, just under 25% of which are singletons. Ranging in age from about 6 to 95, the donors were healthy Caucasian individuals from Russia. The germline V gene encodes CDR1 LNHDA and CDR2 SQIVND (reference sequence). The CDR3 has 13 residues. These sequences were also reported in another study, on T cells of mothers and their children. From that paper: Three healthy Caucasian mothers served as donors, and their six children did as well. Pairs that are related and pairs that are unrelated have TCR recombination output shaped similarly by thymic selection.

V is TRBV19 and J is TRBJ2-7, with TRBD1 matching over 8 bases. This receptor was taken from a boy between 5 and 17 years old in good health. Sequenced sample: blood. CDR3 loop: CASSIDRGYEQYF. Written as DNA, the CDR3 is TGTGCCAGCAGTATCGACAGGGGCTACGAGCAGTACTTC.